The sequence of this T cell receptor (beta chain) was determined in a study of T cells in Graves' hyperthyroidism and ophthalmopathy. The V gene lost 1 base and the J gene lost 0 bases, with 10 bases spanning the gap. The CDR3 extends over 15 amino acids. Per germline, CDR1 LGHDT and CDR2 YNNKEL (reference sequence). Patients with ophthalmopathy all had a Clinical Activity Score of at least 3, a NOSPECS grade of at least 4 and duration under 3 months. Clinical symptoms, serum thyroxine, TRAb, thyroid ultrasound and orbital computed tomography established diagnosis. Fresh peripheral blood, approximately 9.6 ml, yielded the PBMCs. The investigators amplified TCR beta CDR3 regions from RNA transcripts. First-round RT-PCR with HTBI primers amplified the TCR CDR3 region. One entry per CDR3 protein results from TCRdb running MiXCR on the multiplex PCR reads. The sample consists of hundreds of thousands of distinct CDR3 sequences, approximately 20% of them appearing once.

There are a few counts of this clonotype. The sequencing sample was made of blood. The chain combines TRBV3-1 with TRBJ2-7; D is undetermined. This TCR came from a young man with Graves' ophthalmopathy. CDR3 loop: CASSQGGFSSYEQYF. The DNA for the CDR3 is TGTGCCAGCAGCCAAGGTGGTTTCAGCTCCTACGAGCAGTACTTC.